The 22 T cell receptor beta chains listed next were all sequenced from one sample in a study of cytomegalovirus exposure and HLA in healthy donors. In the PCR, 60 Vbeta and 13 Jbeta primers were used. Profiled with immunoSEQ multiplex PCR; TCRdb holds only in-frame clones, not every one. The top ten clones hold 3% to 4% of a sample with approximately 100,000 clones, around 82% of them seen once. The sample consisted of PBMCs. All receptors derive from a woman between 50 and 59 years old in good health and CMV-seropositive.

The chain joins TRBV9 to TRBJ2-5, with D hard to call. Germline lookup yields CDR1 SGDLS and CDR2 YYNGEE. V shed 4 bases and J shed 2 bases, with 15 bases lying between them. The CDR3 length is 15 residues. The CDR3 DNA sequence: TGTGCCAGCAGCTTTAGTGTTGCCGTACAAGAGACCCAGTACTTC. Translation: CASSFSVAVQETQYF.

V gene TRBV19 combines with J gene TRBJ2-5, with a tentative D call TRBD1 (5 bases). Per germline, CDR1 LNHDA and CDR2 SQIVND (reference sequence). V was trimmed by 8 bases and J by 5 bases, leaving 9 bases between them. This CDR3 has 11 amino acids. Written as DNA, the CDR3 is TGTGCCAGTGGATACAGGGAGACCCAGTACTTC. Translated: CASGYRETQYF.

The chain joins TRBV5-6 to TRBJ1-6; no clear D gene. The CDR3 totals 15 residues. Germline CDR1 is SGHDT and CDR2 is YYEEEE. Trimming shortened V by 0 bases and J by 7 bases, and 11 bases separated the two germline ends. The CDR3: CASSLERDGNSPLHF. CDR3 nucleotides: TGTGCCAGCAGCTTGGAGAGGGATGGCAATTCACCCCTCCACTTT.

The chain has TRBV5-4 and TRBJ2-7, with D perhaps TRBD1 (5 bases). Germline CDR1 is SGHNT and CDR2 is YYREEE (reference sequence). This CDR3 has 15 residues. V was pared by 0 bases and J by 7 bases, with 17 bases between. CDR3 sequence: CASSLDLGPGEEQYF. As DNA, the CDR3 is TGTGCCAGCAGCTTGGACTTGGGGCCCGGCGAGGAGCAGTACTTC.

This chain joins TRBV27 and TRBJ2-5, with a possible D match to TRBD2 (6 bases). The CDR3 sequence is 17 residues long. V lost 1 base, J lost 1 base, and 16 bases lay in between. From germline, CDR1 is MNHEY and CDR2 SMNVEV (reference sequence). This CDR3 is CASSLFSLAAGQETQYF. Here the CDR3 DNA reads TGTGCCAGCAGTTTATTCTCTTTAGCGGCAGGCCAAGAGACCCAGTACTTC.

The chain joins TRBV11-2 to TRBJ2-7, with TRBD1 matching over 11 bases. Trimming took 3 bases from V and 7 from J; bases not matched to a gene: 5. The CDR3 loop spans 14 amino acids. From germline, CDR1 is SGHAT and CDR2 FQNNGV. CDR3 DNA sequence: TGTGCCAGCAGCTTCGGGACAGGGGGGGATGAGCAGTACTTC. As protein: CASSFGTGGDEQYF.

A few counts support this clone. V is TRBV27 and J is TRBJ2-3; 13 bases agree with TRBD2. J lost 6 bases, V lost 8 bases, and 11 bases had no gene match. This CDR3 spans 16 amino acids. Germline V gives CDR1 MNHEY, CDR2 SMNVEV (reference sequence). The CDR3 loop is CASRILLAGGSDTQYF. DNA of the CDR3: TGTGCCAGCCGGATACTACTAGCGGGGGGGTCTGATACGCAGTATTTT.

This chain joins TRBV29-1 and TRBJ2-7, with 7 bases identical to TRBD1. Germline CDR1 and CDR2: SQVTM and ANQGSEA. This CDR3 has 13 residues. The V and J ends lost 4 bases and 2 bases, in that order; junction bases with no gene match: 5. Here the CDR3 reads CSVGTGTTYEQYF. The CDR3 DNA sequence: TGCAGCGTTGGGACAGGAACTACCTACGAGCAGTACTTC.

The gene calls are TRBV6-5 and TRBJ2-6; TRBD1 matches at 7 bases. The V gene end was trimmed by 7 bases and the J gene end by 0 bases; junction bases not matched to a gene: 3. CDR3 length equals 15 residues. The V gene's germline CDR1 is MNHEY and CDR2 SVGAGI. In nucleotides, the CDR3 is TGTGCCAGCACCAACAGGGGCTCTGGGGCCAACGTCCTGACTTTC. Protein product: CASTNRGSGANVLTF.

V usage is TRBV14 and J usage is TRBJ1-1; D is possibly TRBD1 (6 bases). Germline assignment: CDR1 SGHDN and CDR2 FVKESK. The CDR3 has 17 residues. The germline V and J ends were trimmed by 1 base and 5 bases, with 20 bases remaining between them. The CDR3 loop is CASSQVLMRGLGTEAFF. The CDR3, as DNA: TGTGCCAGCAGCCAAGTTCTAATGCGGGGGCTCGGGACTGAAGCTTTCTTT.

This clone was seen once. The chain joins TRBV13 to TRBJ1-1; D may be TRBD1 (5 bases). CDR1 is PRHDT, CDR2 FYEKMQ, per germline (reference sequence). Trimming took 1 base from V and 4 from J, leaving 13 bases between them. The CDR3 is 15 amino acids. The CDR3 here is CASSLEAGKPTEAFF. CDR3 nucleotides: TGTGCCAGCAGCTTAGAAGCAGGGAAGCCCACTGAAGCTTTCTTT. Complete variable domain (other parts from reference TRBV13 and TRBJ1-1): AAGVIQSPRHLIKEKRETATLKCYPIPRHDTVYWYQQGPGQDPQFLISFYEKMQSDKGSIPDRFSAQQFSDYHSELNMSSLELGDSALYFCASSLEAGKPTEAFFGQGTRLTVV.

The gene calls are TRBV15 and TRBJ2-1, with TRBD2 matching 10 bases. V gave up 1 base and J gave up 9 bases; unmatched junction bases: 12. CDR1 is LNHNV, CDR2 YYDKDF, per germline (reference sequence). The CDR3 is 17 residues long. CDR3 in DNA: TGTGCCACCAGCAGAGGATCAGCGGGAGGGCCAGGCGGTGAGCAGTTCTTC. This gives the protein CATSRGSAGGPGGEQFF.

V and J are TRBV5-1 and TRBJ1-2; 7 bases are shared with TRBD1. This CDR3 comprises 15 residues. Germline V gives CDR1 SGHRS, CDR2 YFSETQ. The V and J ends lost 0 bases and 4 bases, in that order; junction bases with no gene match: 6. This CDR3 reads CASSLDTGARYGYTF. CDR3 bases: TGCGCCAGCAGCTTGGATACAGGGGCCCGCTATGGCTACACCTTC.

DNA for the CDR3: TGTGCCATCAGTGAACGGACGGGAGAGCCCCAGCATTTT. Translating gives CAISERTGEPQHF. The chain is built from TRBV10-3 and TRBJ1-5, with D unclear. This CDR3 has 13 residues. CDR1 and CDR2 from the germline V gene are ENHRY and SYGVKD. V lost 3 bases and J lost 8, with 11 bases in between.

J is TRBJ2-5 and V is TRBV7-8; tentatively, D is TRBD1 (6 bases). The germline CDR1 and CDR2 sequences are SGHVS and FQNEAQ. Trimming cost V 3 bases and J 7 bases, with 21 bases left between them. This CDR3 contains 16 residues. The CDR3 here is CASSFLTAGELRTQYF. CDR3 coding DNA: TGTGCCAGCAGCTTTTTAACGGCAGGGGAGCTTCGGACCCAGTACTTC.

This clone was recorded a few times. V gene TRBV7-9 combines with J gene TRBJ1-1; a possible D gene is TRBD1 (5 bases). The CDR3 sequence is 13 residues long. Germline assignment: CDR1 SEHNR and CDR2 FQNEAQ (reference sequence). With 2 bases removed from V and 1 base from J, the gap between germline ends came to 5 bases. CDR3 coding DNA: TGTGCCAGCAGCTTAAGGGGGAACACTGAAGCTTTCTTT. Amino acids: CASSLRGNTEAFF.

This clone was seen only a few times. This chain links TRBV10-3 with TRBJ2-7; D may be TRBD1 (5 bases). Trimming removed 7 bases at V and 4 bases at J, with 8 bases between. Germline CDR1 reads ENHRY; CDR2 reads SYGVKD. The CDR3 length is 11 residues. The CDR3 region is CAITDRYEQYF. CDR3 nucleotides: TGTGCCATCACCGACAGATACGAGCAGTACTTC.

The chain combines TRBV27 with TRBJ2-7; 7 bases match TRBD2. The CDR3 covers 14 residues. CDR1 is MNHEY, CDR2 SMNVEV, per germline (reference sequence). The CDR3, as DNA: TGTGCTAGCGGGTTTGGACTCGGGGGATACGAGCAGTACTTC. Protein sequence: CASGFGLGGYEQYF.

This sequence joins TRBV5-4 and TRBJ1-2; 8 bases are a match to TRBD1. Germline V gene lookup returns CDR1 SGHNT and CDR2 YYREEE (reference sequence). V dropped 4 bases and J dropped 4; count of bases not matched to a gene: 9. The CDR3 loop spans 15 amino acids. The CDR3 coding sequence is TGTGCCAGCAGCACCCACAGCGGACAGGGCTATGGCTACACCTTC. Its translation: CASSTHSGQGYGYTF. The variable domain in full, with the rest retrieved from reference TRBV5-4 and TRBJ1-2, is ETGVTQSPTHLIKTRGQQVTLRCSSQSGHNTVSWYQQALGQGPQFIFQYYREEENGRGNFPPRFSGLQFPNYSSELNVNALELDDSALYLCASSTHSGQGYGYTFGSGTRLTVV.

This clone was counted only a few times. The J gene is TRBJ1-2, the V gene TRBV13; D is possibly TRBD1 (5 bases). Trimming shortened V by 4 bases and J by 7 bases, and 7 bases separated the two germline ends. Looked up from germline, CDR1 is PRHDT and CDR2 is FYEKMQ (reference sequence). CDR3 length: 11 residues. CDR3 in amino acids: CASSSGSGYTF. DNA for the CDR3: TGTGCCAGCAGCTCAGGGAGTGGCTACACCTTC.

This clone was recorded a few times. The chain links TRBV19 to TRBJ2-1, with a weak D call TRBD1 (8 bases). This CDR3 has 14 residues. Trimming left V 10 bases short and J 9 bases short, with 22 bases between. Germline values: CDR1 LNHDA, CDR2 SQIVND (reference sequence). CDR3 sequence reads: CATETQGGFSEQFF. Here the CDR3 DNA reads TGTGCCACAGAAACACAGGGGGGGTTTAGTGAGCAGTTCTTC.

The chain employs TRBV7-3 and TRBJ2-3, with a tentative D call TRBD1 (7 bases). The CDR3 extends over 16 amino acids. Deletions cut 4 bases from V and 1 base from J, with 15 bases between. Germline assignment: CDR1 SGHTA and CDR2 FQGTGA. The CDR3: CASSSGGKSGTDTQYF. As DNA, the CDR3 is TGTGCCAGCAGCTCAGGGGGGAAGTCGGGCACAGATACGCAGTATTTT.